These T cell receptor beta chains were read from a single sample in a study of beta chain features in type 1 diabetes. Sequencing was performed with immunoSEQ multiplex PCR; in TCRdb, only in-frame clones are kept and a portion is missing. Here the sample spans more than 150,000 clones, 13% being singletons. Sequencing was performed on central memory CD4+ T cells from blood. The receptors were sampled from a young woman in good health. CDR3s include the opening cysteine and the closing phenylalanine or tryptophan. D genes are given only for firm matches. The listing skips clone size in some rows; elsewhere it reads once, few, many or a size class.

v_call	d_call	j_call	clone_size	cdr3_nt	cdr3_aa
TRBV5-4	TRBD2	TRBJ2-1	-	TGTGCCAGCAGCTTGGGGGGAGGGCCCCACAATGAGCAGTTCTTC	CASSLGGGPHNEQFF
TRBV2	-	TRBJ1-4	-	TGTGCCAGCAGTGAACACCGGGAAAAACTGTTTTTT	CASSEHREKLFF
TRBV6-6	-	TRBJ2-7	-	TGTGCCAGCAGTTCACGTCGGGAGCAGTACTTC	CASSSRREQYF
TRBV7-2	TRBD2	TRBJ2-7	-	TGTGCCAGCAGCATGGTAGCGGGAGGAGCTGAGCAGTACTTC	CASSMVAGGAEQYF
TRBV30	-	TRBJ2-7	-	TGTGCCTGGAGAGGAACTAGACTTGGCGAGCAGTACTTC	CAWRGTRLGEQYF
TRBV4-1	TRBD1	TRBJ2-7	-	TGCGCCAGCAGCCACCCCGGACAGGGGGTCTACGAGCAGTACTTC	CASSHPGQGVYEQYF
TRBV23-1	TRBD1	TRBJ2-2	few	TGCGCCAGCAGTCATCGGGACAGGGAGAACACCGGGGAGCTGTTTTTT	CASSHRDRENTGELFF
TRBV7-9	TRBD2	TRBJ2-1	few	TGTGCCAGCAGCTCCCGGACTAGCGGGCCTAATGAGCAGTTCTTC	CASSSRTSGPNEQFF
TRBV9	TRBD2	TRBJ2-7	-	TGTGCCAGCAGCGTGGGGCTAGCGGGCCACGAGCAGTACTTC	CASSVGLAGHEQYF
TRBV4-2	TRBD2	TRBJ2-5	few	TGTGCCAGCAGCCAGGAGCCTAGCGGGAGCGGGGAGACCCAGTACTTC	CASSQEPSGSGETQYF
TRBV11-2	-	TRBJ1-1	-	TGTGCCAGCAGCTCGCTCCGGGTTGGGACTGAAGCTTTCTTT	CASSSLRVGTEAFF
TRBV7-9	TRBD1	TRBJ2-7	few	TGTGCCAGCAGCTCCGTGCCCCGACAGGGAGCCTACGAGCAGTACTTC	CASSSVPRQGAYEQYF
TRBV28	-	TRBJ1-3	-	TGTGCCAGCAGCGTAGTGAATTCTGGAAACACCATATATTTT	CASSVVNSGNTIYF
TRBV6-5	-	TRBJ1-2	-	TGTGTCGCGGTTAAAAACTATGGCTACACCTTC	CVAVKNYGYTF
TRBV5-1	TRBD1	TRBJ2-5	few	TGCGCCAGCAGCGGACAGGGGGCCCAAGAGACCCAGTACTTC	CASSGQGAQETQYF
TRBV2	-	TRBJ2-7	-	TGTGCCAGCACTGAGGGGCGGAAGTACTTC	CASTEGRKYF
TRBV6-6	TRBD1	TRBJ2-1	-	TGTGCCAGCAGTAAGGGACAGGGGGCAGGTGAGCAGTTCTTC	CASSKGQGAGEQFF
TRBV5-1	-	TRBJ2-3	few	TGCGCCAGCAGCCGCGAGTTAGGGGCTAGCACAGATACGCAGTATTTT	CASSRELGASTDTQYF
TRBV19	TRBD1	TRBJ2-2	few	TGTGCCAGTAGTAGCGCAGGGGGCGGTAACACCGGGGAGCTGTTTTTT	CASSSAGGGNTGELFF
TRBV15	-	TRBJ1-5	-	TGTGCCACCCGTCGACAGGCAGACCAGCCCCAGCATTTT	CATRRQADQPQHF
TRBV20-1	-	TRBJ1-3	many	TGCAGTGCCGCTAATGGAAACACCATATATTTT	CSAANGNTIYF
TRBV4-2	-	TRBJ2-5	-	TGTGCCAGCAGCCAAGATTCTCTGAGAGCTGCTCGAGAGACCCAGTACTTC	CASSQDSLRAARETQYF
TRBV4-2	TRBD2	TRBJ2-1	few	TGTGCCAGCAGCCAAGTTGTACCTAGCGGAAACAATGAGCAGTTCTTC	CASSQVVPSGNNEQFF
TRBV7-3	-	TRBJ1-1	-	TGTGCCAGCAGCGTGACAGGGAACACTGAAGCTTTCTTT	CASSVTGNTEAFF
TRBV7-9	-	TRBJ1-1	many	TGTGCCAGCAGCCCCCGGGGAGGGAACACTGAAGCTTTCTTT	CASSPRGGNTEAFF
TRBV7-9	TRBD2	TRBJ2-3	-	TGTGCCAGCAGCTTTTCCGGGACTAGCGGGGCAGATACGCAGTATTTT	CASSFSGTSGADTQYF
TRBV11-2	TRBD2	TRBJ2-1	-	TGTGCCAGCAGCTTAACCATCATAGCGGGAGGGAACAATGAGCAGTTCTTC	CASSLTIIAGGNNEQFF
TRBV19	-	TRBJ2-4	many	TGTGCCAGTAGTATAAACTACTCTCAGTACTTC	CASSINYSQYF
TRBV29-1	TRBD2	TRBJ2-3	few	TGCAGCGTTGCGTGGGAGGGAAGAGATACGCAGTATTTT	CSVAWEGRDTQYF
TRBV11-2	-	TRBJ2-1	few	TGTGCCAGCAGCTTAAGCCTGCACAATGAGCAGTTCTTC	CASSLSLHNEQFF
TRBV5-1	TRBD2	TRBJ2-3	-	TGCGCCAGCAGCTTGGAGCGGGAGTTGTTAGATACGCAGTATTTT	CASSLERELLDTQYF
TRBV7-8	TRBD2	TRBJ2-7	-	TGTGCCAGCAGCTTAGGGCTAGCGGGGAGCTCCTACGAGCAGTACTTC	CASSLGLAGSSYEQYF
TRBV7-8	-	TRBJ2-2	-	TGTGCCAGCAGCAGCGACCCGGGCACCGGGGAGCTGTTTTTT	CASSSDPGTGELFF
TRBV4-1	TRBD2	TRBJ2-7	few	TGCGCCAGCAGCCAAGGTCGGCTAGCGGCAAGCTCCTACGAGCAGTACTTC	CASSQGRLAASSYEQYF
TRBV7-8	-	TRBJ2-5	few	TGTGCCAGCAGCTTAGGGCGGAAAGAGACCCAGTACTTC	CASSLGRKETQYF
TRBV7-3	TRBD1	TRBJ2-1	few	TGTGCCAGCAGCTCCCGGACAGGGGGCTACAATGAGCAGTTCTTC	CASSSRTGGYNEQFF
TRBV28	TRBD2	TRBJ2-1	-	TGTGCCAGCAGTTTGGGCGGGAGGGGTTACAATGAGCAGTTCTTC	CASSLGGRGYNEQFF
TRBV7-2	-	TRBJ2-3	-	TGTGCCAGCAGCTTAATGGGCGCAGATACGCAGTATTTT	CASSLMGADTQYF
TRBV30	-	TRBJ2-6	few	TGTGCCTGGACTAGCTCTGGGGCCAACGTCCTGACTTTC	CAWTSSGANVLTF
TRBV4-1	-	TRBJ2-3	few	TGCGCCAGCAGCCAAGGGGACTGGGCAGATACGCAGTATTTT	CASSQGDWADTQYF